This T cell receptor beta chain comes out of a study of T cells after yellow fever vaccination. General observations from the study: Although the secondary response was weaker, it peaked faster, at day 5 versus 15. Re-detected after boosting: most primary clones, almost 98% of CD4 and 88% of CD8. Abundant clonotypes (contaminants from the bulk population) could be present in FACS-sorted repertoires.

They built TCR cDNA with 5'RACE template switching, a step that put in a universal primer site and UMIs. TCRdb re-called the 5' RACE reads with MiXCR, one entry per CDR3 protein. Of about 630,000 distinct CDR3 sequences listed, 12% are singletons. The CDR3 is 17 amino acids. Germline trimming cut 3 bases from V and 2 bases from J; bases unmatched to any gene: 6. Germline CDR1 reads SGDLS; CDR2 reads YYNGEE. This clonotype was seen more than once but under ten times. Its target is not known. This chain links TRBV9 with TRBJ2-2, with 11 bases identical to TRBD2. Sequenced material: PBMCs, taken on the day of the yellow fever booster vaccination. This clonotype was sampled from a man aged 25-45 years who received the YFV17D yellow fever vaccine. CDR3 residues: CASSDRTSGFNTGELFF. As DNA, the CDR3 is TGTGCCAGCAGCGATCGGACTAGCGGGTTTAACACCGGGGAGCTGTTTTTT.